This TCR beta chain is from a study of blood T cell repertoires in COVID-19. Across the study: Material from acute and convalescent COVID-19 was sourced from the United States, Italy and Spain. The analysed material was cDNA or gDNA that came from T cells, B-cell-depleted T cells, or PBMCs.

Authors' processing steps: Estimation of nucleated cell counts relied on the amplification of reference gene primers. Method: immunoSEQ multiplex PCR; TCRdb's copy keeps in-frame clones and lacks some. The V and J calls and clone size are taken from that table; D and trimming were inferred from the DNA. This sample yields about 62,000 clones, of which roughly nine tenths are seen a single time; roughly 18% belongs to the top ten. Seattle researchers signed up patients amid active infection and tracked them longitudinally. Source material: peripheral blood. The receptor's source is a woman aged 60-75 years with COVID-19, enrolled during active disease.

The CDR3 nucleotides are TGTGCCAGCAGCTTAGTCAGGGGCTGGCTGAACACTGAAGCTTTCTTT. As protein: CASSLVRGWLNTEAFF. This chain links TRBV7-9 with TRBJ1-1; the D gene is possibly TRBD1 (6 bases). The germline V gene has CDR1 SEHNR and CDR2 FQNEAQ (reference sequence). CDR3 size: 16 residues. Trimming left V 1 base short and J 0 bases short, with 12 bases between.